The next 23 T cell receptor beta chains were all read from a single sample in a study of early T cells in non-severe SARS-CoV-2 infection. MiXCR, applied by TCRdb to the 5' RACE reads, yields one record per CDR3 protein. Among about 82,000 distinct CDR3 sequences listed, roughly 13% were seen once. The sequenced material came from whole blood. The receptors stem from an adult who was a healthcare worker with PCR-confirmed SARS-CoV-2 infection or an uninfected control (not recorded which).

This clonotype turned up a few times. V and J are TRBV4-2 and TRBJ2-3, with TRBD2 matching over 8 bases. Germline CDR1 is LGHNA and CDR2 is YNFKEQ. V shed 0 bases, J shed 3 bases, and the junction held 8 bases outside the gene matches. This CDR3 has 17 amino acids. The CDR3 protein is CASSQDEGSGITDTQYF. In DNA, the CDR3 is TGTGCCAGCAGCCAAGATGAGGGTAGCGGGATTACAGATACGCAGTATTTT.

This clonotype has a single count. This chain links TRBV7-8 with TRBJ1-3, with a tentative D call TRBD1 (5 bases). The CDR3 has 13 amino acids. Germline V gives CDR1 SGHVS, CDR2 FQNEAQ. V lost 8 bases to trimming and J lost 0 bases, with 8 bases between them. The CDR3 is CASLRGSGNTIYF. The CDR3 nucleotides are TGTGCCAGCCTTAGGGGCTCTGGAAACACCATATATTTT.

The rearrangement joins TRBV20-1 to TRBJ2-3; weak D call: TRBD2 (5 bases). Trimming pared 4 bases from V and 2 bases from J, leaving 16 bases between. This CDR3 is 15 amino acids long. Germline CDR1 and CDR2: DFQATT and SNEGSKA (reference sequence). The CDR3 DNA reads as TGCAGTGCTACCAGACGAGCGGTATCCACAGATACGCAGTATTTT. Its protein is CSATRRAVSTDTQYF.

There are many counts of this clonotype. This rearrangement joins TRBV5-1 to TRBJ2-2; tentative D call: TRBD2 (6 bases). Per the germline V gene, CDR1 is SGHRS and CDR2 is YFSETQ. This CDR3 is 17 amino acids long. V lost 0 bases, J lost 4 bases, and 16 bases lay in between. The CDR3 spells CASSLVDRETSTGELFF. CDR3 coding DNA: TGCGCCAGCAGCTTGGTCGATCGGGAGACGAGCACCGGGGAGCTGTTTTTT.

The chain has TRBV19 and TRBJ1-1; maybe TRBD1 (5 bases). The V end was cut by 3 bases, the J end by 11 bases, with 16 bases between. The germline CDR1 and CDR2 sequences are LNHDA and SQIVND (reference sequence). CDR3 length equals 13 residues. The DNA of the CDR3 is TGTGCCAGTAGTATTCAGGACATCCCTGGTGCTTTCTTT. Translation gives CASSIQDIPGAFF.

CDR3 coding DNA: TGTGCCAGCAGCTTCGGAGATAGACGGAATGAAAAACTGTTTTTT. Translated, it gives CASSFGDRRNEKLFF. V gene TRBV11-1 combines with J gene TRBJ1-4, with unresolved D. The CDR3 sequence is 15 residues long. V lost 3 bases, J lost 5 bases, and 13 bases lay in between. In germline, CDR1 is SGHAT, CDR2 FQDESV (reference sequence).

The chain combines TRBV5-6 with TRBJ2-1; D is perhaps TRBD1 (5 bases). This CDR3 spans 13 amino acids. The germline V gene encodes CDR1 SGHDT and CDR2 YYEEEE. The V and J ends lost 0 bases and 15 bases respectively, with 16 bases between them. The CDR3 DNA reads as TGTGCCAGCAGCTTGGGCATAACAGGTCCCATGTTCTTC. It translates to CASSLGITGPMFF.

V usage is TRBV7-3 and J usage is TRBJ2-7; 7 nucleotides line up with TRBD1. CDR3 length equals 15 residues. V was pared by 0 bases and J by 4 bases, with 6 bases of the junction left unmatched. Looked up from germline, CDR1 is SGHTA and CDR2 is FQGTGA. CDR3 sequence: CASSLTGQAMYEQYF. CDR3 nucleotide sequence: TGTGCCAGCAGCTTAACAGGACAGGCTATGTACGAGCAGTACTTC. Using reference TRBV7-3 and TRBJ2-7 for the parts outside the CDR3, the full variable domain is GAGVSQTPSNKVTEKGKYVELRCDPISGHTALYWYRQSLGQGPEFLIYFQGTGAADDSGLPNDRFFAVRPEGSVSTLKIQRTERGDSAVYLCASSLTGQAMYEQYFGPGTRLTVT.

This clonotype was found a few times. CDR3 loop: CASSSLITRGLHSNQPQHF. The CDR3 region has the DNA TGTGCCAGCAGCTCCCTCATTACGAGAGGTTTACATAGCAATCAGCCCCAGCATTTT. This chain connects TRBV7-8 to TRBJ1-5; unclear D gene. CDR1 is SGHVS and CDR2 is FQNEAQ in the germline V gene. CDR3 size: 19 residues. V was trimmed by 4 bases and J by 0 bases, leaving 22 bases between them.

Many counts were recorded for this clonotype. The CDR3 region has the DNA TGTGCCAGCAGCCAAGGGGCCAGCGGGGGGGCCGAGACCCAGTACTTC. Amino acid sequence: CASSQGASGGAETQYF. The genes are TRBV4-2 and TRBJ2-5; TRBD2 matches at 10 bases. Unmatched junction bases numbered 7, after V lost 1 base and J lost 5 bases. The CDR3 runs 16 residues. The V gene's germline CDR1 is LGHNA and CDR2 YNFKEQ.

This clonotype has a count of ten or more. This chain links TRBV6-5 with TRBJ1-2, with TRBD1 matching 7 bases. From germline, CDR1 is MNHEY and CDR2 SVGAGI. The junction had 9 bases not matched to a gene; V was cut back by 2 bases and J by 6 bases. CDR3 length equals 15 residues. CDR3 sequence reads: CASSYVSTGSNGYTF. CDR3 nucleotide sequence: TGTGCCAGCAGTTACGTATCGACAGGGAGCAATGGCTACACCTTC.

This clonotype was counted at least ten times. The junction and the germline gene differ at one end; a read error may be behind it. V is TRBV5-1 and J is TRBJ2-1; 10 nucleotides align to TRBD2. The CDR3 is 12 amino acids. The germline V gene has CDR1 SGHRS and CDR2 YFSETQ. CDR3 amino acids: CASSLTSGEIAF. In DNA, the CDR3 is TGCGCCAGCAGCCTTACTAGCGGGGAAATCGCTTTC.

The chain joins TRBV28 to TRBJ2-7; TRBD1 agrees at 7 bases. Germline V gene data show CDR1 as MDHEN and CDR2 as SYDVKM. This CDR3 has 12 amino acids. The V and J ends lost 6 bases and 5 bases, in that order; junction bases with no gene match: 4. CDR3 amino acids: CASSQTGDEQYF. The CDR3 DNA is TGTGCCAGCAGCCAAACAGGGGACGAGCAGTACTTC.

In the case of this clonotype: One end of the junction does not line up with germline, which may come from a read error. The chain joins TRBV7-9 to TRBJ2-7, with D possibly being TRBD2 (6 bases). Germline lookup yields CDR1 SEHNR and CDR2 FQNEAQ (reference sequence). This CDR3 comprises 16 residues. The CDR3 nucleotides read TGTGCCAGCAGCTTAAGCTATGGGGCAGGGAGGCACGAGCAGCACTTC. This sequence encodes CASSLSYGAGRHEQHF.

This clonotype was counted only a few times. The chain uses TRBV6-1 and TRBJ2-3; either TRBD1 or TRBD2 may supply D (6 bases each). The CDR3 contains 13 residues. Looked up from germline, CDR1 is MNHNS and CDR2 is SASEGT. V was clipped by 7 bases and J by 2 bases, with 10 bases between them. CDR3 nucleotide sequence: TGTGCCAGCAAGGGGGGTATCACAGATACGCAGTATTTT. It codes for CASKGGITDTQYF.

This clonotype was observed a few times. CDR3 coding DNA: TGTGCCAGCAGCGCGACGGTCCAAGAGACCCAGTACTTC. Its translation is CASSATVQETQYF. The chain links TRBV7-9 to TRBJ2-5; D gene ambiguous. The CDR3 runs 13 residues. Germline loops: CDR1 SEHNR, CDR2 FQNEAQ (reference sequence). V lost 5 bases to trimming and J lost 1 base, with 8 bases between them.

This clonotype came up many times. The chain employs TRBV29-1 and TRBJ2-1, with 10 positions matching TRBD1. Germline trimming cut 8 bases from V and 8 bases from J; bases unmatched to any gene: 9. Germline V gene data show CDR1 as SQVTM and CDR2 as ANQGSEA. The CDR3 has 13 residues. The CDR3 is CSIRTGGSYEQFF. Here the CDR3 DNA reads TGCAGCATAAGGACAGGGGGTTCGTATGAGCAGTTCTTC.

This clonotype showed up just a few times. This chain links TRBV28 with TRBJ1-2; 8 bases are a match to TRBD1. The CDR3 contains 14 residues. The junction had 2 bases not matched to a gene; V was cut back by 1 base and J by 4 bases. Germline V gives CDR1 MDHEN, CDR2 SYDVKM. CDR3 DNA sequence: TGTGCCAGCAGTTTATTGGGACAGGTCTATGGCTACACCTTC. Translation gives CASSLLGQVYGYTF.

There are many counts of this clonotype. V gene TRBV7-9 combines with J gene TRBJ2-1; 14 bases are shared with TRBD2. V was clipped by 4 bases and J by 2 bases; unmatched bases: 19. The CDR3 sequence is 22 residues long. CDR1 SEHNR and CDR2 FQNEAQ come from the germline V gene (reference sequence). CDR3 residues: CASSSAIRPGTSGRVPYNEQFF. The CDR3 bases are TGTGCCAGCAGCTCCGCAATACGGCCCGGGACTAGCGGGAGAGTACCCTACAATGAGCAGTTCTTC. Variable domain in full (rest from reference TRBV7-9 and TRBJ2-1): DTGVSQNPRHKITKRGQNVTFRCDPISEHNRLYWYRQTLGQGPEFLTYFQNEAQLEKSRLLSDRFSAERPKGSFSTLEIQRTEQGDSAMYLCASSSAIRPGTSGRVPYNEQFFGPGTRLTVL.

The CDR3 spells CASSLGPAEEKLFF. CDR3 bases: TGTGCCAGCAGCTTAGGACCTGCAGAGGAAAAACTGTTTTTT. The rearrangement links TRBV7-2 to TRBJ1-4; D not resolved. The V end was cut by 1 base, the J end by 8 bases, with 11 bases between. In germline, CDR1 is SGHTA, CDR2 FQGNSA. The CDR3 runs 14 residues.

This clonotype has a count of ten or more. The genes are TRBV6-5 and TRBJ2-3; 8 bases are shared with TRBD2. Germline CDR1 MNHEY, CDR2 SVGAGI. This CDR3 contains 20 residues. The trim removed 5 bases at V and 1 base at J, leaving 20 bases unmatched. The CDR3 loop reads CASSPRPTVTVTSGTDTQYF. The DNA for the CDR3 is TGTGCCAGCAGTCCGCGGCCCACCGTGACCGTGACTAGCGGCACAGATACGCAGTATTTT.

This clonotype was picked up a small number of times. CDR3 DNA sequence: TGTGCCAGCAGCCCCGGACAGGCCGGTCGGCATGGCTACACCTTC. Its translation: CASSPGQAGRHGYTF. The chain employs TRBV4-2 and TRBJ1-2; 7 bases agree with TRBD1. Unmatched junction bases numbered 11, after V lost 4 bases and J lost 6 bases. This CDR3 has 15 amino acids. CDR1 LGHNA and CDR2 YNFKEQ come from the germline V gene.

This clonotype turned up a few times. V is TRBV10-3 and J is TRBJ1-3; maybe TRBD1 (6 bases). Germline-derived CDR1 and CDR2 are ENHRY and SYGVKD. Deletions cut 3 bases from V and 2 bases from J, with 11 bases between. This CDR3 region has 15 residues. DNA of the CDR3: TGTGCCATCAGTGAACTGGCAGGGGCTGGAAACACCATATATTTT. Translation: CAISELAGAGNTIYF.